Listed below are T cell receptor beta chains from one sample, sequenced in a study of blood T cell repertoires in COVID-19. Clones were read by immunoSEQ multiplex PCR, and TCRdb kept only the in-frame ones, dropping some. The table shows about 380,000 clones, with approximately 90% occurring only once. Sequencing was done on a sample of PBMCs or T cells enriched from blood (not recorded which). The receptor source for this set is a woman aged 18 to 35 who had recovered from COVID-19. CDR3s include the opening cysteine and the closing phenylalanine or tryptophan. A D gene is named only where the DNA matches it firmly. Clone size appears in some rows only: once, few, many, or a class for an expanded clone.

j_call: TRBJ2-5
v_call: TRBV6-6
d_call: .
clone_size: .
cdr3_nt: TGTGCCAGCAGTTACTCACAGGAGACCCAGTACTTC
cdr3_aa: CASSYSQETQYF

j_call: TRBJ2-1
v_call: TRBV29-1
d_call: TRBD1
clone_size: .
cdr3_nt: TGCAGCGTTGCGGCAGGGGGAAATACCTACAATGAGCAGTTCTTC
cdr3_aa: CSVAAGGNTYNEQFF

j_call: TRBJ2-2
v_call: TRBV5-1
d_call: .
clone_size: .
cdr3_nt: TGCGCCAGCAGCTTAGGAAGCGGTCGGTGGACCGGGGAGCTGTTTTTT
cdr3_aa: CASSLGSGRWTGELFF

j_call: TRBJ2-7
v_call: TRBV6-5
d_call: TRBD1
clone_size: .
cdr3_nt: TGTGCCAGCAGTCGTTCAGGGGGAAACGAGCAGTACTTC
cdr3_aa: CASSRSGGNEQYF

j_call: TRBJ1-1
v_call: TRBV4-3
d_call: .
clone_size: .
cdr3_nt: TGCGCCAGCAGCCAAGGGACAGACCCCTGGACTGAAGCTTTCTTT
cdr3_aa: CASSQGTDPWTEAFF

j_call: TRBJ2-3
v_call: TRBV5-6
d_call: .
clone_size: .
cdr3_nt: TGTGCCAGCAGCCGGAAGGGGGGCACAGATACGCAGTATTTT
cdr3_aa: CASSRKGGTDTQYF

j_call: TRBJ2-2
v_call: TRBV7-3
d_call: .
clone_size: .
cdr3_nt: TGTGCCAGCAGCTTAACAGGGGGGAACACCGGGGAGCTGTTTTTT
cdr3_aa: CASSLTGGNTGELFF

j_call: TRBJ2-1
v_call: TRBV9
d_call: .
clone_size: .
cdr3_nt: TGTGCCAGCAGCGCAACAGGGTTAACCTACAATGAGCAGTTCTTC
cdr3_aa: CASSATGLTYNEQFF

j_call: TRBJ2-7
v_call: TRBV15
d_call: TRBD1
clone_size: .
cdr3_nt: TGTGCCACCAGCCCCCTCCGGGACAGCTCCTACGAGCAGTACTTC
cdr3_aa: CATSPLRDSSYEQYF

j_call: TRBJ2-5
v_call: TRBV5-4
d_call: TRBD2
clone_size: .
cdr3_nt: TGTGCCAGCAGCTTGTCCCCCGCGGCGGGGAGGGCAGAGACCCAGTACTTC
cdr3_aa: CASSLSPAAGRAETQYF

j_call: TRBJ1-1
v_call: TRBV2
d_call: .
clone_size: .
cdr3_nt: TGTGCCAGCAGTGAATTATATACTGAAGCTTTCTTT
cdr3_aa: CASSELYTEAFF

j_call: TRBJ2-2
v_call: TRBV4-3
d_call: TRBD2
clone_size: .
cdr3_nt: TGCGCCAGCAGCCAAAGACTAGCGGGGGGGCGCACCGGGGAGCTGTTTTTT
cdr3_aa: CASSQRLAGGRTGELFF

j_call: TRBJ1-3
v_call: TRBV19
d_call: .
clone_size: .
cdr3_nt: TGTGCCAGTAGTATAGATGGCCCTTACTCTGGAAACACCATATATTTT
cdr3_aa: CASSIDGPYSGNTIYF

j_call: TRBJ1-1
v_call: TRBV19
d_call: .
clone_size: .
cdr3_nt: TGTGCCAGTAGGGCCGTAACAGGCTCCAGTGAAGCTTTCTTT
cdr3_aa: CASRAVTGSSEAFF

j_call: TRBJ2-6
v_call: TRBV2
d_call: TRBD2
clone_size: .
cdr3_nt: TGTGCCAGCAGATCCAACGGGGGGAGGTTCTCTGGGGCCAACGTCCTGACTTTC
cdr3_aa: CASRSNGGRFSGANVLTF

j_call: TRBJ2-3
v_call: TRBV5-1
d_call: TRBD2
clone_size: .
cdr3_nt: TGCGCCAGCAGATTCTTGGGGACGTCTAGCGGGGGCCGTAGCACAGATACGCAGTATTTT
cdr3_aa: CASRFLGTSSGGRSTDTQYF

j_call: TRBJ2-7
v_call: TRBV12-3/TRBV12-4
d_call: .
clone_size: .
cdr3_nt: TGTGCCAGCAGTCCAAGGGAAGGGGGCGAGCAGTACTTC
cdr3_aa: CASSPREGGEQYF

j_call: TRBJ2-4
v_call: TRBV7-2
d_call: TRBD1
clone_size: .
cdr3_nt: TGTGCCAGCAGGAGGACAGGCCAGGCCTCGTTCGTCGACATTCAGTACTTC
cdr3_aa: CASRRTGQASFVDIQYF

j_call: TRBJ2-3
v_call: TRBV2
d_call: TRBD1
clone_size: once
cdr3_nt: TGTGCCAGCACCGAACGGGACAGGGTGAATACGCAGTATTTT
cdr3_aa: CASTERDRVNTQYF

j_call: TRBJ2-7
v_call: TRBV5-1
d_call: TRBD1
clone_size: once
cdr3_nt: TGCGCCAGCAGCCCATGGGACAGGGGGGCCTACGAGCAGTACTTC
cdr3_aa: CASSPWDRGAYEQYF

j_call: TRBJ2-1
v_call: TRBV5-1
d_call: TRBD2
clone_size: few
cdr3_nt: TGCGCCAGCAGCTTGGCGACTAGCGCGGTCTCCTACAATGAGCAGTTCTTC
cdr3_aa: CASSLATSAVSYNEQFF

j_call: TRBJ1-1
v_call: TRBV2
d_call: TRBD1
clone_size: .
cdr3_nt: TGTGCCAGTTGGACAGGCATGAACACTGAAGCTTTCTTT
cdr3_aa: CASWTGMNTEAFF

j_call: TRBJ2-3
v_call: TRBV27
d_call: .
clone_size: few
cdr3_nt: TGTGCCAGCAGTAACGGACTGAACACAGATACGCAGTATTTT
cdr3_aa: CASSNGLNTDTQYF